Listed below are T cell receptor beta chains from one sample, sequenced in a study of blood T cell repertoires in COVID-19. This table comes from immunoSEQ multiplex PCR, and its TCRdb copy is limited to in-frame clones, with some not included. The profile covers about 290,000 clones, with just under 85% appearing a single time and around 3.9% taken by the ten largest. Specimen: peripheral blood. Receptors were obtained from a woman in her forties or fifties with active or convalescent COVID-19. Both conserved end residues are part of each CDR3. D genes are given only for firm matches. Not all rows give a size; the values are once, few, many and, for expanded clones, a class.

>TRBV7-9|.|.|TRBJ1-5
CASSPNTGNQPQHF
TGTGCCAGCAGCCCGAATACAGGGAATCAGCCCCAGCATTTT
>TRBV5-4|.|TRBD2|TRBJ2-2
CASGPGGVGELFF
TGTGCCAGCGGACCGGGAGGAGTCGGGGAGCTGTTTTTT
>TRBV25-1|once|TRBD1|TRBJ1-1
CASSEWVQGRTEAFF
TGTGCCAGCAGTGAATGGGTACAGGGGAGGACTGAAGCTTTCTTT
>TRBV7-9|.|TRBD2|TRBJ2-2
CASSTAGGDTGELFF
TGTGCCAGCAGTACTGCGGGAGGGGACACCGGGGAGCTGTTTTTT
>TRBV12-3/TRBV12-4|once|TRBD1|TRBJ2-1
CASSPDRAEQFF
TGTGCCAGCAGTCCCGACAGGGCCGAGCAGTTCTTC
>TRBV7-6|few|TRBD2|TRBJ2-3
CASSLARRLAGGGADTQYF
TGTGCCAGCAGCTTAGCTAGGCGACTAGCGGGAGGAGGAGCGGATACGCAGTATTTT
>TRBV18|.|.|TRBJ1-1
CASSELRVNTEAFF
TGTGCCAGCTCTGAGCTCAGGGTGAACACTGAAGCTTTCTTT
>TRBV5-5|.|.|TRBJ1-1
CASSLMARVNTEAFF
TGTGCCAGCAGCTTGATGGCCAGGGTGAACACTGAAGCTTTCTTT
>TRBV3-1/TRBV3-2|.|TRBD2|TRBJ2-4
CASSQGTSVGNIQYF
TGTGCCAGCAGCCAAGGGACTAGCGTTGGAAACATTCAGTACTTC
>TRBV9|.|.|TRBJ2-2
CASSTRTANTGELFF
TGTGCCAGCAGCACCAGGACAGCGAACACCGGGGAGCTGTTTTTT
>TRBV10-3|.|TRBD1|TRBJ1-6
CAIKSDRGGNSPLHF
TGTGCCATCAAATCGGACAGGGGAGGTAATTCACCCCTCCACTTT
>TRBV28|.|TRBD1|TRBJ1-2
CASSSGTAYGYTF
TGTGCCAGCAGTTCCGGGACAGCTTATGGCTACACCTTC
>TRBV19|.|.|TRBJ2-2
CASGASTNTGELFF
TGTGCCAGTGGGGCCTCAACAAACACCGGGGAGCTGTTTTTT
>TRBV23-1|.|TRBD2|TRBJ2-7
CASSQRTSGLSYEQYF
TGCGCCAGCAGTCAGCGGACTAGCGGCCTATCCTACGAGCAGTACTTC
>TRBV28|.|TRBD2|TRBJ2-1
CASRYRLAHSYNEQFF
TGTGCCAGCAGGTACCGACTAGCGCATTCCTACAATGAGCAGTTCTTC
>TRBV6-5|.|.|TRBJ1-3
CASSRGDTIYF
TGTGCCAGCAGCCGCGGAGACACCATATATTTT
>TRBV5-6|.|.|TRBJ1-1
CASRGRREAEAFF
TGTGCCAGCAGGGGGCGCAGGGAGGCTGAAGCTTTCTTT
>TRBV9|few|TRBD1|TRBJ1-1
CASSPGQGMNTEAFF
TGTGCCAGCAGCCCGGGACAGGGCATGAACACTGAAGCTTTCTTT
>TRBV11-3|once|.|TRBJ2-1
CASSLGGRTLGDEQFF
TGTGCCAGCAGCTTAGGGGGCCGGACGCTGGGCGATGAGCAGTTCTTC
>TRBV11-1|once|.|TRBJ1-4
CASSSGSTDEKLFF
TGTGCCAGCAGCTCCGGGTCAACGGATGAAAAACTGTTTTTT
>TRBV4-1|once|.|TRBJ2-1
CASRTYNEQFF
TGCGCCAGCAGGACATACAATGAGCAGTTCTTC
>TRBV10-3|.|.|TRBJ1-1
CAISESAGTEAFF
TGTGCCATCAGTGAGTCGGCAGGCACTGAAGCTTTCTTT
>TRBV19|.|TRBD2|TRBJ2-1
CASSISPPTSGHYNEQFF
TGTGCCAGTAGTATATCCCCTCCGACTAGCGGGCATTACAATGAGCAGTTCTTC
>TRBV27|.|.|TRBJ2-3
CASSSQPTVHTDTQYF
TGTGCCAGCAGTTCCCAGCCGACAGTTCACACAGATACGCAGTATTTT
>TRBV27|.|.|TRBJ2-1
CASSLTRPYNEQFF
TGTGCCAGCAGTTTGACTAGACCCTACAATGAGCAGTTCTTC
>TRBV18|.|TRBD2|TRBJ2-1
CASSPPKSSGSYNEQFF
TGTGCCAGCTCACCACCCAAGTCTAGCGGGAGTTACAATGAGCAGTTCTTC
>TRBV27|once|.|TRBJ2-7
CASSSAATYEQYF
TGTGCCAGCAGTTCCGCCGCGACCTACGAGCAGTACTTC
>TRBV2|.|TRBD2|TRBJ2-1
CASTRAGSYNEQFF
TGTGCCAGCACCAGAGCGGGATCCTACAATGAGCAGTTCTTC
>TRBV5-1|.|TRBD2|TRBJ2-1
CASSLPSGRAREQFF
TGCGCCAGCAGCTTACCTAGCGGGAGGGCCCGCGAGCAGTTCTTC
>TRBV5-1|.|TRBD1|TRBJ1-1
CASSKPGQGSVTEAFF
TGCGCCAGCAGCAAACCGGGACAGGGTTCCGTCACTGAAGCTTTCTTT
>TRBV2|.|TRBD2|TRBJ2-2
CASRASPSGRKTGELFF
TGTGCCAGCAGGGCCTCGCCCAGCGGGAGAAAGACCGGGGAGCTGTTTTTT
>TRBV3-1/TRBV3-2|.|TRBD2|TRBJ2-3
CASSQARASGRPYTDTQYF
TGTGCCAGCAGCCAAGCCCGGGCTAGCGGGAGACCTTACACAGATACGCAGTATTTT
>TRBV28|.|.|TRBJ1-2
CASSDPGHQNYGYTF
TGTGCCAGCAGTGATCCGGGACACCAAAACTATGGCTACACCTTC
>TRBV11-2|.|.|TRBJ2-7
CASSLVTGRGSYEQYF
TGTGCCAGCAGCTTAGTGACCGGGAGAGGATCCTACGAGCAGTACTTC
>TRBV29-1|.|.|TRBJ2-1
CSVVVVTEQFF
TGCAGCGTTGTAGTGGTAACTGAGCAGTTCTTC
>TRBV6-6|.|TRBD2|TRBJ2-1
CASSYSFSGRANEQFF
TGTGCCAGCAGTTACTCGTTTAGCGGGAGGGCCAATGAGCAGTTCTTC